This TCR beta chain was recovered during a study of shared clonotypes between healthy human individuals (dated by TCRdb to the early 2020s). Background for the entire study: A couple of women and a few men aged 18 to 49 years were included in the cohort. Blood TCR repertoires of several healthy adults were deeply sequenced to estimate repertoire size and the extent of clonotype sharing between individuals. To increase sequencing depth and limit assay-specific biases, TCR repertoire library preparation and sequencing were carried out by different laboratories using diverse techniques. Each donor's leukapheresis produced roughly between about 0.85 and 10 billion PBMCs. The investigation overall reported the following: Sampling was limited to blood, and TCR repertoires in tissue likely differ from TCR repertoires in blood. Pairwise subsampling indicated that sequencing depth was expected to affect the degree of clonotype sharing among donors. The small number of donors limited the genetic and exposure-history diversity represented.

Using the deep immunoSEQ assay, multiplex PCR amplified TCR CDR3 regions from genomic DNA. Extracted genomic DNA from each cell subset was spread evenly across all wells of several immunoSEQ 96-well plates, with each plate serving as a replicate. For unsorted PBMC, 300 ng genomic DNA, equal to 25,000 to 35,000 T cell genomes, was loaded into each replicate PCR. Unsorted PBMC genomic DNA was sequenced across ten immunoSEQ deep assay plates. Purified libraries were measured with a Qubit 3.0 fluorometer, size-checked on a Bioanalyzer 2100, and measured again with the KAPA Library Quantification kit. A separate single-read 150-cycle Illumina NextSeq 550 flow cell was used to sequence each immunoSEQ 96-well plate. As for how the authors treated the data: Because only junctional sequences without quality scores were contained in the immunoSEQ output, filtering matching that applied to full-length reads could not be performed. To assign V/J genes and CDR3, sequences were annotated using PyIR, a Python wrapper for IgBLAST v1.9, with IMGT germline references. Reads were removed for weak V/J assignments (E-value above 1e-6), missing CDR3, stop codons, out-of-frame junctions, or ambiguous translated residues. V3J clonotypes were defined as sequences sharing an identical inferred V gene, J gene, and CDR3 amino acid sequence. The percentage overlap between two repertoires was calculated by dividing the number of shared unique clonotypes by the size of the smaller repertoire. Repertoire richness was assessed with RTK rarefaction, the Chao1 estimator, and Recon v2.1 estimates of unobserved clonotypes. TCRdb limited this immuneACCESS table to in-frame rearrangements with V and J called. A share of clones is missing; checked studies link under half to unresolved V genes, and the rest is unexplained. That table supplies the V and J calls and clone size; D and trimming were determined from the DNA. For this sample the table gives around 500,000 clones, of which over 60% were detected only once. The ten top clones hold approximately 12% of the sample.

Healthy HIV-negative adults with no recently reported acute infections or vaccinations were included as donors. Every donor was a Caucasian adult living in Nashville, Tennessee, USA. For unsorted samples, tens of millions of PBMCs were counted and genomic DNA was extracted with the QIAamp DNA Blood Mini kit. Blood was collected by leukapheresis, and PBMCs were isolated by Ficoll-Histopaque density gradient centrifugation and then cryopreserved in liquid nitrogen vapor phase. On this clone: Its antigen remains undetermined. One base away there is no much larger clone; base qualities are not given.

From V the trimming removes 7 bases and from J it removes 8 bases, while the gene matches leave 10 bases of the junction unaccounted for. The germline V gene sets CDR1 to SGHTA and CDR2 to FQGNSA. From the cysteine through the phenylalanine, the CDR3 covers 16 amino acids. Just CDR3 DNA is preserved here, 48 bases in frame from base 1. This clonotype was sampled from a woman in her 40s in good health. Some clones in this sample may be carry-over from other donors' samples. Sequencing was performed on PBMCs. The chain links TRBV7-2 with TRBJ2-1, with 14 bases in between that match TRBD2. The CDR3 region has the sequence CASNRAGTSGSHEQFF. The bases are TGTGCCAGCAACCGTGCGGGGACTAGCGGGAGCCATGAGCAGTTCTTC.